These 27 T cell receptor beta chains came from one sample sequenced in a study of Ad26.COV2.S vaccination and SARS-CoV-2 variants. Produced via immunoSEQ multiplex PCR; TCRdb's table is partial and in-frame only. The sample carries about 390,000 clones, 70% to 90% recorded once. As to treatment: over 15 received Ad26.COV2.S at low or high dose, single or two shots; about 5 received placebo; per-sample allocation not given. Collection of the samples took place on day 63 after the first injection of vaccine or placebo. The sequencing here drew on peripheral blood, taken in a trial of Ad26.COV2.S vaccine versus placebo. The receptors here all came from a person between 18 and 59 years old who received the Ad26.COV2.S COVID-19 vaccine or a placebo.

This clone was found once. V is TRBV30 and J is TRBJ1-6, with no clear D. V was shortened by 4 bases and J by 2 bases, with 9 bases between the two germline ends. CDR3 length: 14 amino acids. Germline V gene sequence: CDR1 GTSNPN, CDR2 SVGIG (reference sequence). The CDR3 DNA sequence: TGTGCCTGGAACCCCGGGGCCTATAATTCACCCCTCCACTTT. It specifies CAWNPGAYNSPLHF.

A single count supports this clone. The chain is built from TRBV5-1 and TRBJ2-5; D not certain. The CDR3 extends over 15 amino acids. V was trimmed by 1 base and J by 4 bases, leaving 14 bases between them. Germline assignment: CDR1 SGHRS and CDR2 YFSETQ. CDR3 sequence reads: CASSLNPGPRETQYF. The CDR3, as DNA: TGCGCCAGCAGCTTGAATCCGGGTCCGCGAGAGACCCAGTACTTC.

The rearrangement joins TRBV9 to TRBJ2-3; D is perhaps TRBD1 (5 bases). The V gene's germline CDR1 is SGDLS and CDR2 YYNGEE. The length of the CDR3 is 16 residues. Trimming stripped 1 base from V and 4 bases from J, with 16 bases between. The CDR3 DNA sequence: TGTGCCAGCAGCGTATTGGGCAGGGTCTTTCCAGATACGCAGTATTTT. Translated, it gives CASSVLGRVFPDTQYF.

The rearrangement uses TRBV27 and TRBJ1-5, with 7 bases fitting TRBD1. CDR1 and CDR2 from the germline V gene are MNHEY and SMNVEV (reference sequence). This CDR3 region has 15 residues. The trim removed 3 bases at V and 4 bases at J, leaving 6 bases unmatched. CDR3 coding DNA: TGTGCCAGCAGTTTTACCGGGACAGCAAATCAGCCCCAGCATTTT. Its protein product is CASSFTGTANQPQHF.

Here the CDR3 reads CASSLVDRLGEKLFF. The CDR3 nucleotides read TGTGCCAGCAGCTTAGTAGACAGGCTGGGTGAAAAACTGTTTTTT. The chain recombines TRBV7-2 with TRBJ1-4, with D perhaps matching TRBD1 (6 bases). Germline loops: CDR1 SGHTA, CDR2 FQGNSA. The CDR3 consists of 15 residues. Trimming shortened V by 1 base and J by 7 bases, and 13 bases separated the two germline ends.

J is TRBJ1-3 and V is TRBV3-1 (or the pseudogene TRBV3-2); D is unresolved. This CDR3 spans 16 amino acids. Between the trimmed V and J ends, which lost 0 bases and 3 bases, there was a span of 12 bases. CDR1 is LGHDT, CDR2 YNNKEL, per germline (reference sequence). The CDR3 coding sequence is TGTGCCAGCAGCCAAGATGTGGGTCCGGGTGGAAACACCATATATTTT. This encodes CASSQDVGPGGNTIYF.

This chain joins TRBV4-1 and TRBJ2-7; D is unclear. This CDR3 contains 15 residues. V was clipped by 4 bases and J by 7 bases, with 20 bases between them. Germline CDR1 is MGHRA and CDR2 is YSYEKL. In nucleotides, the CDR3 is TGCGCCAGCAGCCGGGTCGTGACACTGACGTGGGAGCAGTACTTC. It codes for CASSRVVTLTWEQYF.

This chain links TRBV5-4 with TRBJ1-2; TRBD1 is a possible D gene (5 bases). CDR1 is SGHNT and CDR2 is YYREEE in the germline V gene (reference sequence). This CDR3 contains 14 residues. The V end lost 4 bases, the J end lost 3 bases, and 13 bases lay between the germline ends. The CDR3: CASSPFRDDYGYTF. CDR3 in DNA: TGTGCCAGCAGCCCCTTTCGGGACGACTATGGCTACACCTTC.

The rearrangement joins TRBV7-8 to TRBJ2-1, with D perhaps given as TRBD1 or TRBD2 (5 bases each). The germline V gene encodes CDR1 SGHVS and CDR2 FQNEAQ. V was trimmed by 4 bases and J by 0 bases, leaving 13 bases between them. The CDR3 totals 16 residues. CDR3 amino acids: CASSYRDQSSYNEQFF. The CDR3 bases are TGTGCCAGCAGCTACCGGGACCAGAGCTCCTACAATGAGCAGTTCTTC.

The chain uses TRBV2 and TRBJ1-4; D possibly corresponds to TRBD1 (6 bases). Germline V gene sequence: CDR1 SNHLY, CDR2 FYNNEI. The CDR3 is 14 residues long. With 6 bases removed from V and 1 base from J, the gap between germline ends came to 9 bases. The CDR3 DNA is TGTGCCAGCAGAGCACAGGGAACTAATGAAAAACTGTTTTTT. Its protein product is CASRAQGTNEKLFF.

This chain links TRBV7-2 with TRBJ1-1; maybe TRBD1 (5 bases). The germline V and J ends were trimmed by 5 bases and 5 bases, with 18 bases remaining between them. This CDR3 is built from 15 residues. Germline V CDR1 and CDR2: SGHTA, FQGNSA. The CDR3 protein is CASSPLAGLRTEAFF. CDR3 bases: TGTGCCAGCAGCCCCCTTGCAGGGCTCAGAACTGAAGCTTTCTTT.

The chain couples TRBV11-3 to TRBJ2-3; the match to TRBD1 covers 11 bases. The CDR3 consists of 15 residues. The germline V gene has CDR1 SGHNT and CDR2 YENEEA. With V trimmed by 4 bases and J by 3 bases, 3 bases remained unmatched. This CDR3 is CASSSGQGATDTQYF. The CDR3 region has the DNA TGTGCCAGCAGCTCAGGACAGGGGGCAACAGATACGCAGTATTTT.

J is TRBJ1-2 and V is TRBV18; D remains ambiguous. Germline values: CDR1 KGHSH, CDR2 LQKENI. The germline V and J ends were trimmed by 2 bases and 4 bases, with 14 bases remaining between them. The CDR3 is made up of 15 amino acids. The CDR3 reads CASSPESAEVYGYTF. The CDR3 DNA reads as TGTGCCAGCTCACCAGAGTCAGCGGAGGTCTATGGCTACACCTTC.

J is TRBJ2-2 and V is TRBV7-8; D is ambiguous. Germline V gives CDR1 SGHVS, CDR2 FQNEAQ. The V end was cut by 7 bases, the J end by 6 bases, with 9 bases between. The CDR3 length is 12 residues. CDR3 bases: TGTGCCAGCACCGGATTTGCCGGGGAGCTGTTTTTT. Translating gives CASTGFAGELFF.

The chain is built from TRBV27 and TRBJ1-1; maybe TRBD1 (6 bases). Trimming pared 7 bases from V and 9 bases from J, leaving 15 bases between. CDR1 MNHEY and CDR2 SMNVEV come from the germline V gene (reference sequence). The CDR3 runs to 12 residues. CDR3 sequence (DNA): TGTGCCAGCACCCCGGGCAGGGGTAAAGCTTTCTTT. Amino acids: CASTPGRGKAFF.

The chain is built from TRBV4-2 and TRBJ2-3; TRBD2 agrees at 11 bases. The germline gives CDR1 LGHNA, CDR2 YNFKEQ. Trimming removed 0 bases from V and 2 bases from J; junction bases left unmatched: 4. The CDR3 totals 17 residues. The CDR3 region is CASSQDSGGDSTDTQYF. DNA of the CDR3: TGTGCCAGCAGCCAAGATAGCGGGGGGGACTCCACAGATACGCAGTATTTT.

V and J are TRBV3-1 (or the pseudogene TRBV3-2) and TRBJ2-3; the match to TRBD2 covers 7 bases. Germline CDR1 LGHDT, CDR2 YNNKEL (reference sequence). This CDR3 spans 16 amino acids. V dropped 4 bases and J dropped 2; count of bases not matched to a gene: 9. CDR3 protein: CASSPFGGGVTDTQYF. In DNA, the CDR3 is TGTGCCAGCAGCCCCTTTGGGGGGGGAGTCACAGATACGCAGTATTTT.

The chain links TRBV7-9 to TRBJ1-2; no reliable D call. Trimming removed 1 base from V and 4 bases from J, with 10 bases in between. The length of the CDR3 is 14 residues. Germline CDR1 and CDR2: SEHNR and FQNEAQ (reference sequence). This CDR3 reads CASSLETFPYGYTF. Here the CDR3 DNA reads TGTGCCAGCAGCTTAGAGACATTTCCCTATGGCTACACCTTC.

This sequence joins TRBV10-3 and TRBJ2-3; 13 bases line up with TRBD2. In germline, CDR1 is ENHRY, CDR2 SYGVKD. V lost 9 bases to trimming and J lost 6 bases; unmatched junction nucleotides: 6. This CDR3 has 14 amino acids. CDR3 in amino acids: CAITSGGALDTQYF. CDR3 sequence (DNA): TGTGCCATTACTAGCGGGGGGGCCCTGGATACGCAGTATTTT.

The gene calls are TRBV9 and TRBJ2-5, with D unresolved. This CDR3 spans 14 amino acids. CDR1 SGDLS and CDR2 YYNGEE come from the germline V gene. Trimming took 3 bases from V and 3 from J, leaving 12 bases between them. This chain's CDR3 is CASSAPEREETQYF. DNA of the CDR3: TGTGCCAGCAGCGCTCCCGAGAGAGAAGAGACCCAGTACTTC. Based on the CDR3 plus reference TRBV9 and TRBJ2-5, the full variable domain is DSGVTQTPKHLITATGQRVTLRCSPRSGDLSVYWYQQSLDQGLQFLIQYYNGEERAKGNILERFSAQQFPDLHSELNLSSLELGDSALYFCASSAPEREETQYFGPGTRLLVL.

The J gene is TRBJ1-4, the V gene TRBV5-1, with no clear D. Germline V gene sequence: CDR1 SGHRS, CDR2 YFSETQ. The CDR3 loop spans 14 amino acids. V gave up 0 bases and J gave up 7 bases, with 10 bases separating them. Here the CDR3 reads CASSLDGVAEKLFF. Here the CDR3 DNA reads TGCGCCAGCAGCTTGGATGGGGTCGCTGAAAAACTGTTTTTT. Using reference TRBV5-1 and TRBJ1-4 for the parts outside the CDR3, the full variable domain is KAGVTQTPRYLIKTRGQQVTLSCSPISGHRSVSWYQQTPGQGLQFLFEYFSETQRNKGNFPGRFSGRQFSNSRSEMNVSTLELGDSALYLCASSLDGVAEKLFFGSGTQLSVL.

The chain has TRBV6-1 and TRBJ1-1, with no clear D. The CDR3 contains 13 residues. With 1 base removed from V and 7 bases from J, the gap between germline ends came to 10 bases. Per the germline V gene, CDR1 is MNHNS and CDR2 is SASEGT. The CDR3: CASSEGSEDEAFF. CDR3 DNA: TGTGCCAGCAGTGAAGGGTCAGAAGATGAAGCTTTCTTT.

This rearrangement joins TRBV4-1 to TRBJ2-1; 8 bases fit TRBD2. Losses at the gene ends were 3 bases for V and 9 bases for J; bases not matched to a gene: 13. This CDR3 has 16 residues. Germline CDR1 is MGHRA and CDR2 is YSYEKL. The CDR3 sequence: CASSHGLIAGQVEQFF. The CDR3 DNA sequence: TGCGCCAGCAGCCACGGACTCATAGCGGGGCAAGTTGAGCAGTTCTTC.

CDR3 region: CASSLDYRGKNYGYTF. CDR3 sequence (DNA): TGCGCCAGCAGCCTGGACTACAGGGGGAAGAACTATGGCTACACCTTC. V is TRBV5-1 and J is TRBJ1-2; 8 nucleotides agree with TRBD1. Germline V gene lookup returns CDR1 SGHRS and CDR2 YFSETQ. This CDR3 spans 16 amino acids. V trimming: 4 bases; J trimming: 2 bases; junction bases outside the gene matches: 10.

The chain employs TRBV5-6 and TRBJ1-2; a weak D match, TRBD1 (5 bases). Trimming took 4 bases from V and 0 from J, leaving 13 bases between them. CDR3 length equals 15 residues. Germline V gene data show CDR1 as SGHDT and CDR2 as YYEEEE. CDR3 protein: CASSHPRATNYGYTF. In DNA form, the CDR3 reads TGTGCCAGCAGCCACCCCAGGGCTACTAACTATGGCTACACCTTC.

The chain is built from TRBV2 and TRBJ1-1; D is perhaps TRBD1 (5 bases). Germline loops: CDR1 SNHLY, CDR2 FYNNEI. CDR3 length: 10 residues. Trimming shortened V by 5 bases and J by 7 bases, and 5 bases separated the two germline ends. CDR3 protein: CASSRGEAFF. In DNA, the CDR3 is TGTGCCAGCAGTAGGGGTGAAGCTTTCTTT.

The chain joins TRBV6-5 to TRBJ2-7; 8 nucleotides align to TRBD1. The CDR3 runs 13 residues. Germline loops: CDR1 MNHEY, CDR2 SVGAGI. J gave up 5 bases and V 5 bases, and 5 bases lay outside the gene matches. CDR3 nucleotides: TGTGCCAGCAGTCGACAGGGGTTAGACGAGCAGTACTTC. This sequence encodes CASSRQGLDEQYF.